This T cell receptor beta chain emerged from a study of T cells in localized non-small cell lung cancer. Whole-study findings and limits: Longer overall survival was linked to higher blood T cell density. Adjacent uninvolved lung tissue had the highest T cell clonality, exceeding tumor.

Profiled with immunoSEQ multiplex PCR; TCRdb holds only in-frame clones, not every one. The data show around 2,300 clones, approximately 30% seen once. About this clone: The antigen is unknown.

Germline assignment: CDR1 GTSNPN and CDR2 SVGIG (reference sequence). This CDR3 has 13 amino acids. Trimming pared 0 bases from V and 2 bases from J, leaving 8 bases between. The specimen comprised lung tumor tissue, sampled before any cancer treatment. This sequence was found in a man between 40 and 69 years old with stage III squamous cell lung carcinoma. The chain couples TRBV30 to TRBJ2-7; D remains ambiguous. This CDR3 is CAWSVVRAYEQYF. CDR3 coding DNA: TGTGCCTGGAGTGTGGTAAGAGCCTACGAGCAGTACTTC.